These 29 T cell receptor beta chains were sequenced from one sample in a study of naive and memory T cell subsets. Two oligonucleotides, mixed equimolar, formed the beta constant-region primer covering TRBC1 and TRBC2. Nested alpha and beta constant-region primers with the SP2 primer drove four PCR rounds on ligated cDNA. TCRdb re-analysed the UMI-ligation and nested PCR reads in MiXCR, keeping a single row per CDR3 protein. Of approximately 150,000 distinct CDR3 sequences listed, approximately 20% are singletons. Regarding the study as a whole: Naive repertoires, especially CD8, held a few larger clonotypes, possibly memory cells re-expressing CD45RA.

What these receptors recognize is not known. Sequencing was performed on naive CD8+ T cells from blood. The receptor source for this set is a human donor in good health.

The chain links TRBV2 to TRBJ2-1; TRBD2 agrees at 11 bases. CDR3 length equals 15 residues. Germline lookup yields CDR1 SNHLY and CDR2 FYNNEI. V trimming: 5 bases; J trimming: 8 bases; junction bases outside the gene matches: 8. CDR3 DNA: TGTGCCAGCAGTTTGTTAGCGGGAGGGGGGGATGAGCAGTTCTTC. This gives the protein CASSLLAGGGDEQFF.

The V call is TRBV20-1, the J call TRBJ1-1; no firm D call. In germline, CDR1 is DFQATT, CDR2 SNEGSKA (reference sequence). V lost 4 bases and J lost 1, with 16 bases in between. The CDR3 loop spans 15 amino acids. This CDR3 is CSAKFAVRENTEAFF. DNA for the CDR3: TGCAGTGCTAAATTCGCGGTACGGGAGAACACTGAAGCTTTCTTT.

The rearrangement joins TRBV5-1 to TRBJ2-1; D possibly matches TRBD1 or TRBD2 (6 bases each). The CDR3 is made up of 13 amino acids. CDR1 and CDR2 (germline): SGHRS, YFSETQ. V was shortened by 3 bases and J by 7 bases, with 11 bases between the two germline ends. In nucleotides, the CDR3 is TGCGCCAGCAGCTGGGGGCGGGAAAATGAGCAGTTCTTC. The encoded protein is CASSWGRENEQFF.

This chain joins TRBV19 and TRBJ2-1, with D possibly matching TRBD1 (6 bases). V shed 11 bases and J shed 3 bases, with 11 bases lying between them. Germline-derived CDR1 and CDR2 are LNHDA and SQIVND (reference sequence). The CDR3 sequence is 12 residues long. CDR3 in DNA: TGTGCCTCAGGGGCCGGCTACAATGAGCAGTTCTTC. Translation gives CASGAGYNEQFF. Complete variable domain (other parts from reference TRBV19 and TRBJ2-1): DGGITQSPKYLFRKEGQNVTLSCEQNLNHDAMYWYRQDPGQGLRLIYYSQIVNDFQKGDIAEGYSVSREKKESFPLTVTSAQKNPTAFYLCASGAGYNEQFFGPGTRLTVL.

The chain has TRBV20-1 and TRBJ2-7; D is undetermined. V lost 2 bases, J lost 0 bases, and 8 bases lay in between. The germline gives CDR1 DFQATT, CDR2 SNEGSKA (reference sequence). The CDR3 is made up of 13 amino acids. This CDR3 reads CSARWFSSYEQYF. Here the CDR3 DNA reads TGCAGTGCTAGATGGTTTAGCTCCTACGAGCAGTACTTC.

The chain employs TRBV28 and TRBJ2-5, with D maybe TRBD2 (5 bases). The germline V gene encodes CDR1 MDHEN and CDR2 SYDVKM. The CDR3 covers 12 residues. The V end lost 6 bases, the J end lost 4 bases, and 9 bases lay between the germline ends. CDR3 nucleotide sequence: TGTGCCAGCAGCTCGGACTCAGAGACCCAGTACTTC. Protein product: CASSSDSETQYF.

This clonotype was seen many times. The chain is built from TRBV27 and TRBJ1-1; D is uncertain. CDR1 and CDR2 (germline): MNHEY, SMNVEV (reference sequence). Trimming left V 5 bases short and J 5 bases short, with 12 bases between. CDR3 length: 13 amino acids. The CDR3 nucleotides are TGTGCCAGCAGTCTAATAAGAAAGACTGAAGCTTTCTTT. Protein product: CASSLIRKTEAFF.

This chain uses TRBV12-3 or TRBV12-4 with TRBJ2-5; 7 nucleotides match TRBD2. V was pared by 6 bases and J by 4 bases, with 5 bases of the junction left unmatched. This CDR3 contains 13 residues. This chain's CDR3 is CASRDTGGETQYF. For the CDR3, the DNA is TGTGCCAGCAGGGACACGGGGGGAGAGACCCAGTACTTC.

This CDR3 reads CSATTGYTEAFF. The CDR3 DNA sequence: TGCAGTGCTACTACAGGTTACACTGAAGCTTTCTTT. This rearrangement joins TRBV20-1 to TRBJ1-1; TRBD1 is a possible D gene (5 bases). The CDR3 consists of 12 residues. V lost 4 bases and J 3 bases, leaving 9 bases between the germline ends. Germline values: CDR1 DFQATT, CDR2 SNEGSKA (reference sequence).

This chain connects TRBV7-2 to TRBJ2-5, with D perhaps matching TRBD1 (5 bases). The CDR3 runs 15 residues. The germline V gene has CDR1 SGHTA and CDR2 FQGNSA. Trimming took 5 bases from V and 2 from J, leaving 15 bases between them. Here the CDR3 DNA reads TGTGCCAGCAGCACCATCCCAGGGTATCAAGAGACCCAGTACTTC. This gives the protein CASSTIPGYQETQYF.

This clonotype was counted a few times. V usage is TRBV28 and J usage is TRBJ2-6; maybe TRBD1 (6 bases). Germline V gene data show CDR1 as MDHEN and CDR2 as SYDVKM. The CDR3 has 15 residues. V was shortened by 7 bases and J by 2 bases, with 12 bases between the two germline ends. The CDR3 reads CASTNTGTGANVLTF. DNA of the CDR3: TGTGCCAGCACTAACACAGGGACTGGGGCCAACGTCCTGACTTTC.

The sample holds a few counts of this clonotype. The chain links TRBV7-2 to TRBJ2-3, with 9 positions matching TRBD2. The CDR3 length is 18 residues. J gave up 3 bases and V 2 bases, and 12 bases lay outside the gene matches. CDR1 is SGHTA, CDR2 FQGNSA, per germline. The CDR3 reads CASSLRGEIAGATDTQYF. In DNA form, the CDR3 reads TGTGCCAGCAGCTTAAGGGGGGAGATAGCGGGAGCAACAGATACGCAGTATTTT.

This clonotype has just one count. The chain is built from TRBV7-9 and TRBJ2-2; tentative D call: TRBD2 (5 bases). Germline V CDR1 and CDR2: SEHNR, FQNEAQ (reference sequence). V was pared by 5 bases and J by 1 base, with 11 bases between. The CDR3 is 15 amino acids. CDR3 in DNA: TGTGCCAGCAGCGGGGAGAGCGGGAACACCGGGGAGCTGTTTTTT. Translation: CASSGESGNTGELFF.

The chain couples TRBV28 to TRBJ2-3, with 9 bases fitting TRBD1. The CDR3 length is 15 residues. Trimming took 5 bases from V and 4 from J; bases not matched to a gene: 7. Germline V CDR1 and CDR2: MDHEN, SYDVKM. As DNA, the CDR3 is TGTGCCAGCAGTCACAGGACAGGGGCCCCAGATACGCAGTATTTT. Its protein product is CASSHRTGAPDTQYF.

There are a few counts of this clonotype. The rearrangement joins TRBV10-3 to TRBJ1-5; 9 bases agree with TRBD1. Looked up from germline, CDR1 is ENHRY and CDR2 is SYGVKD. CDR3 length equals 15 residues. Losses at the gene ends were 2 bases for V and 4 bases for J; bases not matched to a gene: 3. The CDR3 DNA sequence: TGTGCCATCAGTGAGGTGACAGGGGGGAATCAGCCCCAGCATTTT. Protein sequence: CAISEVTGGNQPQHF.

The V and J genes are TRBV12-5 and TRBJ2-7; TRBD2 aligns across 10 bases. Germline V gene lookup returns CDR1 LGHNT and CDR2 FRNRAP. The CDR3 spans 15 residues. Trimming took 3 bases from V and 3 from J; bases not matched to a gene: 5. CDR3 in amino acids: CASGFDLAGDYEQYF. DNA of the CDR3: TGTGCTAGTGGTTTTGATCTAGCGGGAGACTACGAGCAGTACTTC.

This chain connects TRBV6-2 or TRBV6-3 to TRBJ2-1; D may correspond to TRBD1 or TRBD2 (5 bases each). There are 17 residues in the CDR3. The V end was cut by 1 base, the J end by 4 bases, with 17 bases between. Germline loops: CDR1 MNHEY, CDR2 SVGEGT. For the CDR3, the DNA is TGTGCCAGCAGTTACTTGGGGCCGGCGGGCGTTTACAATGAGCAGTTCTTC. It specifies CASSYLGPAGVYNEQFF.

V gene TRBV7-3 combines with J gene TRBJ2-1; 11 positions match TRBD1. V was clipped by 5 bases and J by 8 bases; unmatched bases: 5. The germline V gene has CDR1 SGHTA and CDR2 FQGTGA. The CDR3 spans 14 residues. The CDR3 spells CASSPGQGADEQFF. The CDR3 nucleotides are TGTGCCAGCAGCCCCGGACAGGGGGCCGATGAGCAGTTCTTC.

The chain recombines TRBV28 with TRBJ2-1; TRBD1 might be the D (6 bases). The CDR3 covers 16 residues. The germline V gene encodes CDR1 MDHEN and CDR2 SYDVKM. The germline V and J ends were trimmed by 4 bases and 3 bases, with 16 bases remaining between them. The CDR3 loop is CASSSTSGTHYNEQFF. Here the CDR3 DNA reads TGTGCCAGCAGTTCTACATCCGGGACACACTACAATGAGCAGTTCTTC.

DNA for the CDR3: TGCGCCAGCAGCCTACCTACTAGCGGGGCCACGGATGAGCAGTTCTTC. This translates into CASSLPTSGATDEQFF. The chain is built from TRBV5-1 and TRBJ2-1; 10 positions match TRBD2. The V segment lost 4 bases and the J segment 8 bases; nucleotides outside the gene matches: 12. Germline-derived CDR1 and CDR2 are SGHRS and YFSETQ. The CDR3 has 16 residues.

The chain uses TRBV6-5 and TRBJ1-1; D perhaps matches TRBD1 (5 bases). Germline CDR1 reads MNHEY; CDR2 reads SVGAGI. V was pared by 4 bases and J by 1 base, with 13 bases between. The CDR3 runs to 15 residues. The CDR3 sequence is CASSFIRQGNTEAFF. The CDR3 nucleotides are TGTGCCAGCAGTTTCATAAGGCAGGGGAACACTGAAGCTTTCTTT.

This clonotype was counted a few times. CDR3 sequence (DNA): TGTGCCAGCAGCCGATCCGGGACTAGTGACGAGCAGTACTTC. Its protein product is CASSRSGTSDEQYF. This chain connects TRBV9 to TRBJ2-7; the match to TRBD2 covers 8 bases. Trimming removed 4 bases from V and 5 bases from J; junction bases left unmatched: 8. CDR1 is SGDLS and CDR2 is YYNGEE in the germline V gene. The CDR3 contains 14 residues.

CDR3 loop: CASSYRGGVNTEAFF. CDR3 nucleotide sequence: TGTGCCAGCAGTTACAGGGGAGGGGTGAACACTGAAGCTTTCTTT. The gene calls are TRBV6-6 and TRBJ1-1, with D possibly TRBD1 on 5 matching bases. This CDR3 region has 15 residues. V lost 2 bases to trimming and J lost 0 bases, with 10 bases between them. Germline V gives CDR1 MNHNY, CDR2 SVGAGI (reference sequence).

J is TRBJ2-1 and V is TRBV15, with 8 nucleotides matching TRBD1. Trimming at V came to 1 base and at J to 1 base, leaving 3 bases not matched to a gene. This CDR3 comprises 16 residues. Germline CDR1 LNHNV, CDR2 YYDKDF (reference sequence). The CDR3 here is CATSRVWDRSYNEQFF. CDR3 in DNA: TGTGCCACCAGCAGAGTTTGGGACAGGTCCTACAATGAGCAGTTCTTC.

The chain recombines TRBV9 with TRBJ2-1; TRBD2 might be the D (6 bases). Germline CDR1 is SGDLS and CDR2 is YYNGEE. The CDR3 contains 13 residues. V lost 3 bases to trimming and J lost 8 bases, with 12 bases between them. The CDR3 protein is CASSGLVFDEQFF. The CDR3 DNA sequence: TGTGCCAGCAGCGGACTAGTCTTCGATGAGCAGTTCTTC.

This clonotype was seen a handful of times. V gene TRBV27 combines with J gene TRBJ2-3, with 7 nucleotides matching TRBD1. Germline assignment: CDR1 MNHEY and CDR2 SMNVEV (reference sequence). V trimming: 3 bases; J trimming: 3 bases; junction bases outside the gene matches: 3. The CDR3 is 14 amino acids. The CDR3 spells CASSFGTETDTQYF. The CDR3 DNA reads TGTGCCAGCAGTTTCGGGACAGAAACAGATACGCAGTATTTT.

The chain couples TRBV6-1 to TRBJ1-4; TRBD1 is a possible D gene (5 bases). Trimming removed 8 bases at V and 7 bases at J, with 20 bases between. The CDR3 covers 15 residues. The germline V gene encodes CDR1 MNHNS and CDR2 SASEGT. The CDR3 protein is CASSGRGGAREKLFF. The CDR3 DNA reads TGTGCCAGCTCGGGCCGTGGAGGGGCACGTGAAAAACTGTTTTTT.

The chain carries TRBV5-1 and TRBJ2-1; 7 bases fit TRBD2. Germline V gene sequence: CDR1 SGHRS, CDR2 YFSETQ. The CDR3 consists of 15 residues. J was trimmed by 3 bases and V by 4 bases; bases with no gene match: 7. The CDR3 loop is CASSPFREDYNEQFF. Written as DNA, the CDR3 is TGCGCCAGCAGCCCGTTCCGGGAGGACTACAATGAGCAGTTCTTC.

This clonotype was found a few times. The genes are TRBV12-3 or TRBV12-4 and TRBJ2-7; 8 bases align to TRBD1. With V trimmed by 6 bases and J by 4 bases, 8 bases remained unmatched. CDR3 length equals 14 residues. CDR3 DNA sequence: TGTGCCAGCAGCTTCGGGACAGGAGAGTACGAGCAGTACTTC. Residues: CASSFGTGEYEQYF.